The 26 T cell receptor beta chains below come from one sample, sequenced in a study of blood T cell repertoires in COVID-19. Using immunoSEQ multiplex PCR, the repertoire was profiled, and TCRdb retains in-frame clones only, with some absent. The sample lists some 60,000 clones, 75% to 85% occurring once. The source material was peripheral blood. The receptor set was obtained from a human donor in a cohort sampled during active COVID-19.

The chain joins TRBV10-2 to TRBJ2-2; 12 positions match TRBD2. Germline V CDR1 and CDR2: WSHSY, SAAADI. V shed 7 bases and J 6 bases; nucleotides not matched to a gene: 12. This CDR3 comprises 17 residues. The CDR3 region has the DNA TGCGCCAGCATTCGACTAGCGGGGGAATCTGTGGCCGGGGAGCTGTTTTTT. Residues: CASIRLAGESVAGELFF.

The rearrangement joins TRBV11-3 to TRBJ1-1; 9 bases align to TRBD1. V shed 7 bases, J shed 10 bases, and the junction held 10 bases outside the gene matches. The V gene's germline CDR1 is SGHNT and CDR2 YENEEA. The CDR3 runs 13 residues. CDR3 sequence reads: CASTLGEDRGAFF. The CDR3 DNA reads TGTGCCAGCACCCTGGGAGAGGACAGGGGAGCTTTCTTT.

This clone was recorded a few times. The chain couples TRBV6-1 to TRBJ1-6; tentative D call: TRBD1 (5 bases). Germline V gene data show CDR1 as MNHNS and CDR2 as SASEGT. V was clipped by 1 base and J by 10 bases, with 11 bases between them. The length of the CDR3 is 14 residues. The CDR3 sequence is CASSEGQGGSPLHF. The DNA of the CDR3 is TGTGCCAGCAGTGAAGGGCAGGGCGGATCACCCCTCCACTTT.

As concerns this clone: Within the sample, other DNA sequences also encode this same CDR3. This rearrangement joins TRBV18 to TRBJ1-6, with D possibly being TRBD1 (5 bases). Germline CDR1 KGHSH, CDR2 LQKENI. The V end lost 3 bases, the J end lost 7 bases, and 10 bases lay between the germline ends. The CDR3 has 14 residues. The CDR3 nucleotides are TGTGCCAGCTCACCGGGGCAGGGAAATTCACCCCTCCACTTT. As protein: CASSPGQGNSPLHF.

CDR3 bases: TGTGCCAGTACAGGCGAAAGCAATCAGCCCCAGCATTTT. Translated, it gives CASTGESNQPQHF. The genes are TRBV19 and TRBJ1-5; D remains ambiguous. Germline CDR1 LNHDA, CDR2 SQIVND (reference sequence). With 7 bases removed from V and 1 base from J, the gap between germline ends came to 8 bases. The CDR3 extends over 13 amino acids.

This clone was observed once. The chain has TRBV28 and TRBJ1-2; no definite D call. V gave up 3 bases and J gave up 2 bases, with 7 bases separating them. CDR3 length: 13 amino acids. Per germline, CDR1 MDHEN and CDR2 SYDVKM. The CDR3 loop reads CASSLGQNYGYTF. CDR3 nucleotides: TGTGCCAGCAGTTTGGGCCAGAACTATGGCTACACCTTC.

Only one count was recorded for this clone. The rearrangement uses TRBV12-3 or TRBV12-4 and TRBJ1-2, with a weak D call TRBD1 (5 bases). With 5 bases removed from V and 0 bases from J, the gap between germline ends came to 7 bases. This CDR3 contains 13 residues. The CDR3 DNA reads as TGTGCCAGCAGTCTGACAGCTAACTATGGCTACACCTTC. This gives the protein CASSLTANYGYTF.

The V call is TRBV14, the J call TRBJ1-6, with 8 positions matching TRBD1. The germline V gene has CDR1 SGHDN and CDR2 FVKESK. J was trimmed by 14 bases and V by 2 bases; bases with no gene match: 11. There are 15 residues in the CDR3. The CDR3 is CASSQRTGPSGTLHF. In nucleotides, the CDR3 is TGTGCCAGCAGCCAACGGACAGGGCCTTCGGGAACCCTCCACTTT.

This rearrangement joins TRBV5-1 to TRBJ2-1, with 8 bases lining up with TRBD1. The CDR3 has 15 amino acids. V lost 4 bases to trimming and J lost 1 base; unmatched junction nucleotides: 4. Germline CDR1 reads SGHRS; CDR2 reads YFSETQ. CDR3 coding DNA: TGCGCCAGCAGCAGAGGACAGGGTTCCTACAATGAGCAGTTCTTC. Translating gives CASSRGQGSYNEQFF.

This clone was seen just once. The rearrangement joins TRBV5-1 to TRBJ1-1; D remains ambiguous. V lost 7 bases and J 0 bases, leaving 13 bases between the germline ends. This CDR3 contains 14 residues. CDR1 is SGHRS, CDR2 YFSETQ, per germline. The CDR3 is CASSWADMNTEAFF. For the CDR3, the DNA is TGCGCCAGCTCGTGGGCAGATATGAACACTGAAGCTTTCTTT. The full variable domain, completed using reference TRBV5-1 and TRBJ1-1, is KAGVTQTPRYLIKTRGQQVTLSCSPISGHRSVSWYQQTPGQGLQFLFEYFSETQRNKGNFPGRFSGRQFSNSRSEMNVSTLELGDSALYLCASSWADMNTEAFFGQGTRLTVV.

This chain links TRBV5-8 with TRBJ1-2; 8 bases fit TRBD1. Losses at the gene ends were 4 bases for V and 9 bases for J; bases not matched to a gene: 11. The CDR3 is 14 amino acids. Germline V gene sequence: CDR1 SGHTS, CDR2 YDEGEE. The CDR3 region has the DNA TGTGCCAGCAGCGCAGACAGGGGAGGTTATAGCTACACCTTC. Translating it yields CASSADRGGYSYTF.

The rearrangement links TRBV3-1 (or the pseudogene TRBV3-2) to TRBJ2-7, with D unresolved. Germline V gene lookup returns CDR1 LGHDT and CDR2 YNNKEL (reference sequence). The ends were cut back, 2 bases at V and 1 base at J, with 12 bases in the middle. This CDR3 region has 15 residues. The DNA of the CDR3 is TGTGCCAGCAGCCAATCATGGGCAGGTTCCTACGAGCAGTACTTC. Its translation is CASSQSWAGSYEQYF.

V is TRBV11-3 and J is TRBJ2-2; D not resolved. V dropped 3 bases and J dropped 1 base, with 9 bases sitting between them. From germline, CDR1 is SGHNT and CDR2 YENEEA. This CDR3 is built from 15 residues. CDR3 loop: CASSLTPMNTGELFF. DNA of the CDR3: TGTGCCAGCAGCTTGACACCAATGAACACCGGGGAGCTGTTTTTT.

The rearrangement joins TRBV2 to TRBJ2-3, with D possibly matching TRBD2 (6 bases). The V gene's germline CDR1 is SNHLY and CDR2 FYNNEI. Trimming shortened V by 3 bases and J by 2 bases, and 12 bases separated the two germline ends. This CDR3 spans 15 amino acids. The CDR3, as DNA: TGTGCCAGCAGTGAGGGTGGGGGGTACACAGATACGCAGTATTTT. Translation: CASSEGGGYTDTQYF.

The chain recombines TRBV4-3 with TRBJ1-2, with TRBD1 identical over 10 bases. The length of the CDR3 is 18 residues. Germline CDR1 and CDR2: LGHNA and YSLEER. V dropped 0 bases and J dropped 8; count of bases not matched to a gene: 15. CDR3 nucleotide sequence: TGCGCCAGCAGCCAAGATGCTGGGACAGGGGTCATTTTTGGAGGCTACACCTTC. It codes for CASSQDAGTGVIFGGYTF.

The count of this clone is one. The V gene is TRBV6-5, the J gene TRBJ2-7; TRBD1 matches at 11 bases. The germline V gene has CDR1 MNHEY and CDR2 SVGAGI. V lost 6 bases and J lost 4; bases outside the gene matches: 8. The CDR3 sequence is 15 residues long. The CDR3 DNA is TGTGCCAGCAGCCCAGGACAGGGGGCCGTTTACGAGCAGTACTTC. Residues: CASSPGQGAVYEQYF.

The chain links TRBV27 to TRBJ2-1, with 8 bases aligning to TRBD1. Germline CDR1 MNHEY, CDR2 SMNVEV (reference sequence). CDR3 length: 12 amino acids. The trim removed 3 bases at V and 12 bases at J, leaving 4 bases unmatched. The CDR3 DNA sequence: TGTGCCAGCAGTTTCGCAGGGGGCGTGCAGTTCTTC. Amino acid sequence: CASSFAGGVQFF.

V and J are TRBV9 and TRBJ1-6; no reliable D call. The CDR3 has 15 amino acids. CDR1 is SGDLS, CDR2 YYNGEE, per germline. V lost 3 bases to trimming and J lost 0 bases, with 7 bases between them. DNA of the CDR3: TGTGCCAGCAGCGCCTCCAGCTCCTATAATTCACCCCTCCACTTT. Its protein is CASSASSSYNSPLHF.

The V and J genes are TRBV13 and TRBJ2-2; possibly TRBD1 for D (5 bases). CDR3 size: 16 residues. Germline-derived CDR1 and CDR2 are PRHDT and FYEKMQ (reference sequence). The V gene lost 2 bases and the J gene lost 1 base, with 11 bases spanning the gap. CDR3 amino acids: CASSLRQKRNTGELFF. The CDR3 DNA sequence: TGTGCCAGCAGCTTACGACAGAAGAGGAACACCGGGGAGCTGTTTTTT.

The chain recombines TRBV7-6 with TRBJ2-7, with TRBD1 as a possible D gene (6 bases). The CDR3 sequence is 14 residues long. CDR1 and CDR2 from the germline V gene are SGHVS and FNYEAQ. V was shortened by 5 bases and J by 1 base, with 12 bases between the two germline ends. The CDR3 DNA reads TGTGCCAGCAGCCCCCCGACAGGTTCCTACGAGCAGTACTTC. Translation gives CASSPPTGSYEQYF.

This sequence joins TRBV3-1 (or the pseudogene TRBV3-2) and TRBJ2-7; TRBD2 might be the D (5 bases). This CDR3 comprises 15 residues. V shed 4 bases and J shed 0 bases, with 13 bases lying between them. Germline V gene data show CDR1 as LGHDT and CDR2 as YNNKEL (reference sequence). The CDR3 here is CASSPSLTSSYEQYF. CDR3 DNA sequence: TGTGCCAGCAGCCCTAGCCTGACCTCCTCCTACGAGCAGTACTTC.

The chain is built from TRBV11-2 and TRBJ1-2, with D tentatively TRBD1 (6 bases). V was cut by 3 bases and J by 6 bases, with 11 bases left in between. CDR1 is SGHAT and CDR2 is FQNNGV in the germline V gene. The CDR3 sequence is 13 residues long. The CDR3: CASSFRGGNGYTF. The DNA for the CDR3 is TGTGCCAGCAGCTTTAGGGGGGGTAATGGCTACACCTTC.

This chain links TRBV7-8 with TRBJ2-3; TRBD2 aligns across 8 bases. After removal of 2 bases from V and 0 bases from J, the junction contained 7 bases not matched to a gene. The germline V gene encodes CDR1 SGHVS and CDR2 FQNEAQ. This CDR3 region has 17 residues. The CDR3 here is CASSLRDSGESTDTQYF. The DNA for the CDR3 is TGTGCCAGCAGCTTAAGGGATAGCGGGGAAAGCACAGATACGCAGTATTTT.

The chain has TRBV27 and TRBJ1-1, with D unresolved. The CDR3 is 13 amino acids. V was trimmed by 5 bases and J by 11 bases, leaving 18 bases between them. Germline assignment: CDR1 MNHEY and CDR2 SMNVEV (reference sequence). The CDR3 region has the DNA TGTGCCAGCAGTCAATCAACAGTTTCTGTCGCTTTCTTT. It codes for CASSQSTVSVAFF.

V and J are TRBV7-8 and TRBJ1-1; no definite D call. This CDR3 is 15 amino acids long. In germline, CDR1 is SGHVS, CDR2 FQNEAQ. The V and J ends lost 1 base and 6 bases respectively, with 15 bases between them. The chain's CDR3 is CASSLDIDVVAEAFF. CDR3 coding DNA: TGTGCCAGCAGCTTAGATATAGATGTGGTGGCTGAAGCTTTCTTT.

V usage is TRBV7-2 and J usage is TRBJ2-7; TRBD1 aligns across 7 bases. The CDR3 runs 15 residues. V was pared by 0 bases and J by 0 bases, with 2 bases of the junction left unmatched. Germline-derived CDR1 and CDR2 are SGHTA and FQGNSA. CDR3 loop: CASSLAWDSSYEQYF. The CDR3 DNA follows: TGTGCCAGCAGCTTAGCCTGGGACAGCTCCTACGAGCAGTACTTC.